This T cell receptor (beta chain) comes out of a study of blood T cells in healthy people across ages. General study points: Unknown CMV status may confound age-related changes in expanded clones.

A J-beta primer mix and a sample-barcoded 5' primer were used in a second PCR of about 7 to 12 cycles. Every sample gave at least 2.5 million paired-end reads containing CDR3. TCRdb fed the 5' RACE reads into MiXCR, producing one record per CDR3 protein. The sample lists 550,000 to 600,000 distinct CDR3 sequences, 40% to 50% occurring once. The amount of total RNA extracted per sample was at least 5 micrograms. V dropped 3 bases and J dropped 2; count of bases not matched to a gene: 6. The CDR3 is made up of 16 amino acids. This clonotype has only a few counts. The antigen remains unidentified. Sequenced material: blood. This receptor was obtained from a man older than 75 in good health. The chain couples TRBV12-3 or TRBV12-4 to TRBJ2-3, with 9 bases that match TRBD1. The CDR3 loop is CASSLGDREYTDTQYF. CDR3 bases: TGTGCCAGCAGTTTGGGGGACAGGGAGTACACAGATACGCAGTATTTT.